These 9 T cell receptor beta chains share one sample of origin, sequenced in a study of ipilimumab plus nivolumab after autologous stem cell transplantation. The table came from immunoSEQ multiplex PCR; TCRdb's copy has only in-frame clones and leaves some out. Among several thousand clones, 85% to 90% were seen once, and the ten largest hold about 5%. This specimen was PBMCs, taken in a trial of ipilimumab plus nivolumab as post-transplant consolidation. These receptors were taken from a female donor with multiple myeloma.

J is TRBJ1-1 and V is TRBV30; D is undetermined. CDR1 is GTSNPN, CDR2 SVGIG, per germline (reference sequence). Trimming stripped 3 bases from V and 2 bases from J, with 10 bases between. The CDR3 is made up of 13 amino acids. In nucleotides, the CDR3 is TGTGCCTGGAGCGCTACAGCAAACACTGAAGCTTTCTTT. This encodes CAWSATANTEAFF. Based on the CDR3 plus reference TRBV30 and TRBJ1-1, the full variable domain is SQTIHQWPATLVQPVGSPLSLECTVEGTSNPNLYWYRQAAGRGLQLLFYSVGIGQISSEVPQNLSASRPQDRQFILSSKKLLLSDSGFYLCAWSATANTEAFFGQGTRLTVV.

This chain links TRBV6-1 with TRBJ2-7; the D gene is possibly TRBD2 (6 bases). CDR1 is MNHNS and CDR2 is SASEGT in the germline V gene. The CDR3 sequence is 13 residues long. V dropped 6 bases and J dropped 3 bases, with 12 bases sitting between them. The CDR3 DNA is TGTGCCAGCAGACCTATCGGGGGCTACGAGCAGTACTTC. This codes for CASRPIGGYEQYF.

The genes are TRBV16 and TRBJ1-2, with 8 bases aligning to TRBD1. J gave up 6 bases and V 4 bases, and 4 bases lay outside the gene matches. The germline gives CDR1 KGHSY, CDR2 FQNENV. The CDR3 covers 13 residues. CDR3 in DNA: TGTGCCAGCAGCCCCCAGGGGGCGGATGGCTACACCTTC. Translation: CASSPQGADGYTF.

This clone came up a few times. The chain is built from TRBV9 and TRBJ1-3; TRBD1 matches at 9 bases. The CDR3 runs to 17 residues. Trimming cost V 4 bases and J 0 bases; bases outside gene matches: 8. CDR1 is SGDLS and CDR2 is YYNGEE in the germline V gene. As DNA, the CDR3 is TGTGCCAGCAGCAAAACCGGGACAGGGTCCTCTGGAAACACCATATATTTT. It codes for CASSKTGTGSSGNTIYF. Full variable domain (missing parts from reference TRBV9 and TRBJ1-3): DSGVTQTPKHLITATGQRVTLRCSPRSGDLSVYWYQQSLDQGLQFLIQYYNGEERAKGNILERFSAQQFPDLHSELNLSSLELGDSALYFCASSKTGTGSSGNTIYFGEGSWLTVV.

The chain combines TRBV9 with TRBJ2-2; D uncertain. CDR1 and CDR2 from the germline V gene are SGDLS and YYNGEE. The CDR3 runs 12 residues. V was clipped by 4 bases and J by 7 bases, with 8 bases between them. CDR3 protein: CASSPLNGELFF. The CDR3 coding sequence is TGTGCCAGCAGCCCTCTTAACGGGGAGCTGTTTTTT. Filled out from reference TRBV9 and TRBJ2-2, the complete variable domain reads DSGVTQTPKHLITATGQRVTLRCSPRSGDLSVYWYQQSLDQGLQFLIQYYNGEERAKGNILERFSAQQFPDLHSELNLSSLELGDSALYFCASSPLNGELFFGEGSRLTVL.

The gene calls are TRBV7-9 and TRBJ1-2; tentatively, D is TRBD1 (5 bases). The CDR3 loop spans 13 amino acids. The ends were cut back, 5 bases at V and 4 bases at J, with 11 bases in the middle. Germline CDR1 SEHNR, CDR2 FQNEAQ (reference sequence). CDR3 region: CASSLGEAYGYTF. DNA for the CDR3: TGTGCCAGCAGCCTAGGGGAGGCCTATGGCTACACCTTC.

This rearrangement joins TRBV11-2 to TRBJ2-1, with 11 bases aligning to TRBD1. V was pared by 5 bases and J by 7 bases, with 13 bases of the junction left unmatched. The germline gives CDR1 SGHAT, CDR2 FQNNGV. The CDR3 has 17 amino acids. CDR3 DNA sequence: TGTGCCAGCAGCGCCCAGATCGGGACAGGGGGTCGGAATGAGCAGTTCTTC. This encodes CASSAQIGTGGRNEQFF.

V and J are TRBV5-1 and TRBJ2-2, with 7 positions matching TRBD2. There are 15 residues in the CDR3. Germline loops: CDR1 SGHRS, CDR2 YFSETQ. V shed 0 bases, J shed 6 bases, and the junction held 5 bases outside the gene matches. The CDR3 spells CASSLAGGEPGELFF. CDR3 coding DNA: TGCGCCAGCAGCTTGGCTGGGGGGGAGCCCGGGGAGCTGTTTTTT.

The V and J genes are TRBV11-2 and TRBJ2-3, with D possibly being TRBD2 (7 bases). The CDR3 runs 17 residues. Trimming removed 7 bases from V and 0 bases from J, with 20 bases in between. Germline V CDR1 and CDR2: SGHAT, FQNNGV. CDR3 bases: TGTGCCAGCACCACACAGGGCGGGAGTGGTAGCACAGATACGCAGTATTTT. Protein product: CASTTQGGSGSTDTQYF.